These 2 T cell receptor beta chains originate from one sample sequenced in a study of spatial heterogeneity in lung cancer (dated by TCRdb to between 2018 and 2021). On the study overall, not on this receptor specifically: The tumor nonsynonymous mutation count correlated with the number of expanded alpha and beta TCRs within the tumor.

Libraries were prepared through 5' RACE. The run used a NextSeq 500. In TCRdb, the public reads were trimmed at Q25 with fastp and aligned with MiXCR, with productive beta chains retained. Entries are consolidated by CDR3 protein sequence, retaining the most common genes and DNA. Within this sample are 14,000 or so distinct CDR3 sequences, with approximately 4.8% of them counted one time only. About a sixth of the sample is held by the ten biggest clonotypes. No antigen is known for these receptors. Interpreted using the paper, the time point label stands for: sample taken at primary tumor resection. Specimen: lung tumor tissue, collected at surgery. Receptors were obtained from a female donor with early-stage non-small cell lung cancer.

This clonotype was seen at least ten times. This chain joins TRBV6-1 and TRBJ1-1, with unresolved D. Germline V gene lookup returns CDR1 MNHNS and CDR2 SASEGT. The ends were cut back, 5 bases at V and 3 bases at J, with 10 bases in the middle. This CDR3 has 13 residues. The CDR3 bases are TGTGCCAGCAGTACCACAAGCCACACTGAAGCTTTCTTT. Its protein product is CASSTTSHTEAFF.

This clonotype came up many times. The V call is TRBV9, the J call TRBJ2-5, with 10 bases matching TRBD1. Trimming at V came to 7 bases and at J to 4 bases, leaving 10 bases not matched to a gene. The CDR3 totals 15 residues. Germline CDR1 and CDR2: SGDLS and YYNGEE. The CDR3 loop reads CASGTAGTGVETQYF. In DNA, the CDR3 is TGTGCCAGCGGAACAGCCGGGACAGGGGTAGAGACCCAGTACTTC.